The clone carrying this T cell receptor (beta chain) was detected ten times or more. As yet, its antigen is unknown. These data are taken from a study of breast tumors, draining lymph nodes, adjacent tissues. Axillary draining lymph nodes of breast cancer patients supplied the node samples. TCRdb reprocessed the multiplex PCR reads via MiXCR and lists one record per CDR3 protein. The sample includes roughly 100,000 distinct CDR3 sequences, more than 25% of them seen just once. Study-level points and caveats: The data were judged consistent with most tumor T cells coming from lymph node and expanding in tumor. Compared with basal-like, luminal-like tumors shared significantly more repertoire with nontumor tissue. Tumor repertoires ranked between lymph nodes and nontumor tissue in diversity, with V and J gene preferences. The lymph node origin of tumor T cells was framed as consistent with a hypothesis, not demonstrated.

Germline V lookup: CDR1 MNHEY, CDR2 SMNVEV (reference sequence). V trimming: 6 bases; J trimming: 4 bases; junction bases outside the gene matches: 5. This CDR3 contains 14 residues. The TCR was taken from a female donor with breast cancer. Some clones in this sample may be carry-over from other donors' samples. Sequencing input: axillary lymph node tissue. The rearrangement uses TRBV27 and TRBJ2-3; TRBD1 agrees at 9 bases. The CDR3 spells CASSGDRVADTQYF. The CDR3 DNA reads as TGTGCCAGCAGCGGGGACAGGGTTGCAGATACGCAGTATTTT.